This T cell receptor beta chain was documented in a study of PD-L1 blockade in urothelial cancer. Overall study: Dosed intravenously at 1,200 mg every 3 weeks, atezolizumab was initiated by patients in the mid-2010s. Analyses used blood from 3 weeks (second dose) and 6 weeks after treatment start.

V was pared by 7 bases and J by 4 bases, with 4 bases of the junction left unmatched. The CDR3 length is 13 residues. Germline V gene lookup returns CDR1 SNHLY and CDR2 FYNNEI. The table came from immunoSEQ multiplex PCR; TCRdb's copy has only in-frame clones and leaves some out. The sample carries about 91,000 clones, around nine tenths recorded once. Locally advanced or metastatic urothelial carcinoma was diagnosed in the patients. The TCR was taken from a man in his sixties with urothelial cancer. The chain is built from TRBV2 and TRBJ2-3; 8 positions agree with TRBD2. This sample comprised PBMCs, obtained around atezolizumab (anti-PD-L1) treatment. This CDR3 reads CASNRGGADTQYF. CDR3 sequence (DNA): TGTGCCAGCAATCGGGGGGGCGCAGATACGCAGTATTTT.